This T cell receptor (beta chain) emerged from a study of blood T cell repertoires in COVID-19. Study as a whole: From the United States, Italy and Spain came samples of acute and convalescent COVID-19. T cells, B-cell-depleted T cells, or PBMCs supplied cDNA or gDNA.

Original processing notes: Reference gene primer amplification in the assay estimated nucleated cell counts. Produced via immunoSEQ multiplex PCR; TCRdb's table is partial and in-frame only. The V and J calls and clone size were taken over from that table, and D and trimming were inferred from the DNA. This sample has approximately 250,000 clones; around 84% occur once, and the top ten carry more than 4.5%. Followed over time, Seattle patients had been enrolled while infection was active. Trimming cost V 6 bases and J 10 bases; bases outside gene matches: 15. Germline CDR1 MDHEN, CDR2 SYDVKM. The CDR3 consists of 15 residues.

Sequenced material: peripheral blood. This chain uses TRBV28 with TRBJ2-1; 7 bases agree with TRBD1. This receptor was identified in an older woman with COVID-19, enrolled during active disease. CDR3 DNA: TGTGCCAGCAGATCACAGGGGATCTCAAATCTGGAGCAGTTCTTC. This encodes CASRSQGISNLEQFF. Full variable domain (missing parts from reference TRBV28 and TRBJ2-1): DVKVTQSSRYLVKRTGEKVFLECVQDMDHENMFWYRQDPGLGLRLIYFSYDVKMKEKGDIPEGYSVSREKKERFSLILESASTNQTSMYLCASRSQGISNLEQFFGPGTRLTVL.